One sample yielded the 8 T cell receptor beta chains listed below, sequenced in a study of T cells after yellow fever vaccination (dated by TCRdb to between 2018 and 2021). The library was produced with 5' RACE. The sample was run on an Illumina HiSeq 2500. Clones were called with MiXCR by TCRdb after fastp trimmed the public reads at Q25, and only in-frame beta chains were retained. Records with the same CDR3 protein are collapsed into one entry carrying the most frequent genes and DNA. Within this sample are 450,000 to 650,000 distinct CDR3 sequences, with roughly 13% of them counted one time only. Around 15% of the sample goes to the ten largest clones. This specimen's treatment or condition label, interpreted: live attenuated yellow fever vaccine strain. The starting material was PBMCs, obtained on the day of the yellow fever booster vaccination. These receptor sequences come from a young man who received the YFV17D yellow fever vaccine.

Here the CDR3 DNA reads TGTGCCAGCAGCTCCCAACCGGGGATCCAAGAGACCCAGTACTTC. Translation gives CASSSQPGIQETQYF. J is TRBJ2-5 and V is TRBV7-2; weak D call: TRBD2 (5 bases). The germline V and J ends were trimmed by 4 bases and 1 base, with 13 bases remaining between them. The germline CDR1 and CDR2 sequences are SGHTA and FQGNSA. The CDR3 spans 15 residues.

This chain uses TRBV5-1 with TRBJ1-1, with unresolved D. Germline V gives CDR1 SGHRS, CDR2 YFSETQ. The CDR3 has 14 amino acids. V was pared by 1 base and J by 2 bases, with 9 bases between. The CDR3 DNA is TGCGCCAGCAGCTTGTTACAGCTTAACACTGAAGCTTTCTTT. Translated, it gives CASSLLQLNTEAFF.

This clonotype has just a few counts. The chain combines TRBV12-3 or TRBV12-4 with TRBJ2-1; maybe TRBD1 (5 bases). V was cut by 6 bases and J by 9 bases, with 12 bases left in between. The CDR3 runs to 12 residues. For the CDR3, the DNA is TGTGCCAGCAGACCTCAGGGTGGTGAGCAGTTCTTC. This codes for CASRPQGGEQFF.

This clonotype occurred a few times. The chain carries TRBV5-5 and TRBJ2-5; D call uncertain. Trimming cost V 4 bases and J 5 bases, with 12 bases left between them. CDR3 length: 13 residues. Per the germline V gene, CDR1 is SGHKS and CDR2 is YYEKEE (reference sequence). The chain's CDR3 is CASSGLFGETQYF. CDR3 nucleotide sequence: TGTGCCAGCAGCGGATTATTTGGCGAGACCCAGTACTTC.

The V and J genes are TRBV27 and TRBJ1-1, with D maybe TRBD1 (5 bases). CDR3 length: 13 residues. The V gene's germline CDR1 is MNHEY and CDR2 SMNVEV (reference sequence). Trimming cost V 3 bases and J 7 bases, with 12 bases left between them. The CDR3 loop reads CASSLIGTGEAFF. CDR3 nucleotides: TGTGCCAGCAGTTTGATAGGGACGGGTGAAGCTTTCTTT.

This clonotype was counted between two and nine times. The chain links TRBV7-2 to TRBJ2-7; 9 bases are shared with TRBD2. V lost 3 bases to trimming and J lost 5 bases; unmatched junction nucleotides: 8. The CDR3 is made up of 15 amino acids. Germline V gene data show CDR1 as SGHTA and CDR2 as FQGNSA. The CDR3 DNA sequence: TGTGCCAGCAGCTTGCGTTATAGCGGGAGCAACGAGCAGTACTTC. Its translation: CASSLRYSGSNEQYF.

The table lists this clonotype with many counts. The chain carries TRBV20-1 and TRBJ2-3; TRBD2 aligns across 14 bases. V lost 7 bases, J lost 5 bases, and 5 bases stayed unmatched. The germline gives CDR1 DFQATT, CDR2 SNEGSKA (reference sequence). The length of the CDR3 is 14 residues. The CDR3 nucleotides read TGCAGTGTCCTGACTAGCGGGAGGGGAGATACGCAGTATTTT. This codes for CSVLTSGRGDTQYF.

In this sample, this clonotype turned up a few times. The rearrangement links TRBV7-9 to TRBJ2-1; no definite D call. V dropped 5 bases and J dropped 6 bases, with 14 bases sitting between them. Germline CDR1 SEHNR, CDR2 FQNEAQ (reference sequence). This CDR3 comprises 14 residues. In DNA, the CDR3 is TGTGCCAGCAGCCCTGGGGTGATGGTCAATGAGCAGTTCTTC. This encodes CASSPGVMVNEQFF.